The 17 T cell receptor beta chains below all came from one sample that was sequenced in a study of T cell repertoires in cytomegalovirus infection. TCRdb re-analysed the reads in MiXCR, keeping a single row per CDR3 protein. Among about 250,000 distinct CDR3 sequences, 15% to 20% were seen once, and the ten largest hold less than 60%. Sample: CD8+ T cells from PBMCs. The receptors here all came from a human donor in good health (CMV status not recorded). Some clones in this sample may be carry-over from other donors' samples.

This clonotype was seen repeatedly, ten times or more. The rearrangement links TRBV7-6 to TRBJ2-1; 7 bases match TRBD2. The germline gives CDR1 SGHVS, CDR2 FNYEAQ. V gave up 6 bases and J gave up 5 bases; unmatched junction bases: 7. The CDR3 consists of 14 residues. CDR3 DNA sequence: TGTGCCAGCAGTAGGGCTAGCGGACACAATGAGCAGTTCTTC. Amino acids: CASSRASGHNEQFF.

With respect to this clonotype: One base away lies a much larger clone, so this may be a sequencing read error. The chain combines TRBV6-1 with TRBJ1-3, with a possible D match to TRBD1 (5 bases). CDR3 length: 18 amino acids. Trimming removed 2 bases from V and 0 bases from J, with 17 bases in between. CDR1 is MNHNS, CDR2 SASEGT, per germline. In DNA form, the CDR3 reads TGTGCCAGCAGTGAACTGTTTTCGGGACTAGACTCTGGAAACACCATATATTTT. It translates to CASSELFSGLDSGNTIYF.

In its sample, this clonotype was seen many times. The chain joins TRBV12-3 or TRBV12-4 to TRBJ1-2, with TRBD1 matching 8 bases. CDR3 length: 17 amino acids. Germline trimming cut 0 bases from V and 4 bases from J; bases unmatched to any gene: 10. CDR3 DNA: TGTGCCAGCAGTTTAGCGCGACAGGGGACCTTTCGCTATGGCTACACCTTC. Its protein is CASSLARQGTFRYGYTF.

This clonotype occurred a few times. The rearrangement links TRBV10-3 to TRBJ2-7; perhaps D is TRBD1 or TRBD2 (6 bases each). The CDR3 sequence is 16 residues long. V lost 0 bases and J 0 bases, leaving 12 bases between the germline ends. The germline gives CDR1 ENHRY, CDR2 SYGVKD. The CDR3 loop is CAISESGGRSSYEQYF. The CDR3 bases are TGTGCCATCAGTGAGTCGGGGGGCAGAAGCTCCTACGAGCAGTACTTC.

This clonotype was recorded a few times. V usage is TRBV10-3 and J usage is TRBJ2-1; TRBD2 is a possible D gene (5 bases). The germline V gene encodes CDR1 ENHRY and CDR2 SYGVKD. There are 17 residues in the CDR3. Trimming stripped 2 bases from V and 0 bases from J, with 14 bases between. CDR3 in DNA: TGTGCCATCAGTGAGCGATGGGAGTTAAGCTCCTACAATGAGCAGTTCTTC. Protein: CAISERWELSSYNEQFF.

The chain carries TRBV6-6 and TRBJ1-5; D is possibly TRBD1 (5 bases). Germline V gene data show CDR1 as MNHNY and CDR2 as SVGAGI (reference sequence). Trimming took 6 bases from V and 5 from J, leaving 14 bases between them. This CDR3 is 14 amino acids long. The CDR3 bases are TGTGCCAGCAGCCGACCGGGACGGGATCAGCCCCAGCATTTT. This sequence encodes CASSRPGRDQPQHF.

The chain has TRBV7-9 and TRBJ2-7, with D unresolved. The CDR3 extends over 15 amino acids. Looked up from germline, CDR1 is SEHNR and CDR2 is FQNEAQ (reference sequence). Between the trimmed V and J ends, which lost 5 bases and 5 bases, there was a span of 19 bases. CDR3 DNA sequence: TGTGCCAGCAGCCCACCGCAGGTATTTCACCACGAGCAGTACTTC. This gives the protein CASSPPQVFHHEQYF.

V gene TRBV5-1 combines with J gene TRBJ2-7, with D perhaps assigned TRBD1 or TRBD2 (5 bases each). CDR1 and CDR2 (germline): SGHRS, YFSETQ. Trimming removed 5 bases from V and 0 bases from J, with 9 bases in between. The CDR3 extends over 13 amino acids. CDR3 amino acids: CASRHGASYEQYF. CDR3 in DNA: TGCGCCAGCAGACACGGGGCCTCCTACGAGCAGTACTTC.

This clonotype was seen at least ten times. The rearrangement links TRBV27 to TRBJ2-1; 9 bases are shared with TRBD2. V lost 6 bases, J lost 8 bases, and 2 bases stayed unmatched. Germline-derived CDR1 and CDR2 are MNHEY and SMNVEV (reference sequence). This CDR3 spans 12 amino acids. DNA of the CDR3: TGTGCCAGCAGGCGGGGGGGCTATGAGCAGTTCTTC. Translating gives CASRRGGYEQFF.

CDR3 loop: CASSLEPLGGSSTDTQYF. DNA for the CDR3: TGTGCCAGCAGCTTAGAACCCTTGGGGGGGTCCAGCACAGATACGCAGTATTTT. V gene TRBV7-6 combines with J gene TRBJ2-3; the match to TRBD2 covers 7 bases. The CDR3 length is 18 residues. Trimming at V came to 1 base and at J to 0 bases, leaving 10 bases not matched to a gene. The germline gives CDR1 SGHVS, CDR2 FNYEAQ.

This chain connects TRBV4-1 to TRBJ2-7, with TRBD1 matching 7 bases. CDR3 length: 15 amino acids. Germline loops: CDR1 MGHRA, CDR2 YSYEKL. V trimming: 2 bases; J trimming: 4 bases; junction bases outside the gene matches: 8. The CDR3 spells CASSQLRDSRYEQYF. The CDR3 nucleotides are TGCGCCAGCAGCCAACTCCGGGACAGTCGATACGAGCAGTACTTC.

This clonotype was counted ten times or more. The chain carries TRBV7-2 and TRBJ2-7; D is unclear. With 1 base removed from V and 5 bases from J, the gap between germline ends came to 9 bases. Per germline, CDR1 SGHTA and CDR2 FQGNSA. The CDR3 length is 13 residues. DNA of the CDR3: TGTGCCAGCAGCTTAGGAGTCTGGAACGAGCAGTACTTC. It encodes CASSLGVWNEQYF.

There are many counts of this clonotype. The V call is TRBV19, the J call TRBJ2-2; D is unclear. The CDR3 has 12 amino acids. The V end was cut by 2 bases, the J end by 5 bases, with 3 bases between. The V gene's germline CDR1 is LNHDA and CDR2 SQIVND (reference sequence). The CDR3 bases are TGTGCCAGTAGTATAAGTACCGGGGAGCTGTTTTTT. It encodes CASSISTGELFF.

This clonotype was observed many times. CDR3 residues: CASRPTGGAAEDTQYF. The CDR3, as DNA: TGTGCCAGCAGACCGACAGGCGGTGCGGCCGAGGATACGCAGTATTTT. This chain links TRBV7-9 with TRBJ2-3; a possible D gene is TRBD1 (6 bases). The germline V gene encodes CDR1 SEHNR and CDR2 FQNEAQ (reference sequence). The CDR3 totals 16 residues. Deletions cut 6 bases from V and 6 bases from J, with 22 bases between.

This clonotype was seen repeatedly, ten times or more. This chain uses TRBV7-3 with TRBJ2-1; 8 bases align to TRBD1. CDR3 length: 15 residues. CDR1 is SGHTA, CDR2 FQGTGA, per germline. V lost 5 bases and J lost 6; bases outside the gene matches: 9. The CDR3 region has the DNA TGTGCCAGCAGCCAAGGACAGGGTCCCATCAATGAGCAGTTCTTC. Amino acid sequence: CASSQGQGPINEQFF.

J is TRBJ2-1 and V is TRBV20-1; D remains ambiguous. V lost 1 base to trimming and J lost 1 base, with 17 bases between them. The germline gives CDR1 DFQATT, CDR2 SNEGSKA (reference sequence). The CDR3 is 17 residues long. The DNA for the CDR3 is TGCAGTGCTAGAGCAAACCTCGACGGTAGGTCCTACAATGAGCAGTTCTTC. This gives the protein CSARANLDGRSYNEQFF.

In nucleotides, the CDR3 is TGCGCCAGCAGCCAAGGGAACCGGGACAGGGTTTTCTTT. Protein: CASSQGNRDRVFF. The gene calls are TRBV4-1 and TRBJ1-1, with 9 bases that match TRBD1. CDR3 length: 13 residues. Germline values: CDR1 MGHRA, CDR2 YSYEKL. After removal of 1 base from V and 13 bases from J, the junction contained 7 bases not matched to a gene.